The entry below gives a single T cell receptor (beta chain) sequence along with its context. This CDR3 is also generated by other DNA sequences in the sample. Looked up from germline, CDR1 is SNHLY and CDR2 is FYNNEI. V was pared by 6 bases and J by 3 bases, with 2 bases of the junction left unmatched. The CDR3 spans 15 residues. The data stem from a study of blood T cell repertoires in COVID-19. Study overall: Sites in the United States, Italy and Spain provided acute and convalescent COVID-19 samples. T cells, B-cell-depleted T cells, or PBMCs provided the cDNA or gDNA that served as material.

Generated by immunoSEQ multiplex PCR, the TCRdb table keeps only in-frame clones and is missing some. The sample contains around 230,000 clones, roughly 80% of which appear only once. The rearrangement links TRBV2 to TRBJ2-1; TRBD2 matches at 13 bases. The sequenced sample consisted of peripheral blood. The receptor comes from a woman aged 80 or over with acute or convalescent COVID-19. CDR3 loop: CASRRTSGGYNEQFF. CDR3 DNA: TGTGCCAGCAGGAGGACTAGCGGGGGCTACAATGAGCAGTTCTTC.